What follows is one TCR beta chain and its context. Its antigen remains unknown. This specimen comes from a study of shared clonotypes between healthy human individuals. Sequenced by immunoSEQ multiplex PCR; TCRdb stores in-frame clones only, minus some. The sample includes 500,000 to 550,000 clones, around 96% of them seen just once. V lost 3 bases, J lost 1 base, and 12 bases lay in between. Germline loops: CDR1 MDHEN, CDR2 SYDVKM. The CDR3 length is 15 residues. The authors divided CD4+ cells into CD45RA+ naive and CD45RA-negative memory subsets. The study, taken as a whole, reports: When naive CD4 clonotypes were compared across a few donors, approximately 4.9% were shared. Sorted-subset sequencing, rarefaction showed, was incomplete despite large depth. Among donors, sharing of clonotypes was expected to be affected by sequencing depth.

Sequenced sample: naive CD4+ T cells sorted from blood. Stated subset: CD45RA+ positively selected. The TCR was taken from a woman aged 30 to 39 in good health. The chain recombines TRBV28 with TRBJ1-1; D possibly corresponds to TRBD1 (5 bases). The CDR3 loop is CASSFAGRRNTEAFF. DNA of the CDR3: TGTGCCAGCAGTTTTGCAGGGCGGCGGAACACTGAAGCTTTCTTT.